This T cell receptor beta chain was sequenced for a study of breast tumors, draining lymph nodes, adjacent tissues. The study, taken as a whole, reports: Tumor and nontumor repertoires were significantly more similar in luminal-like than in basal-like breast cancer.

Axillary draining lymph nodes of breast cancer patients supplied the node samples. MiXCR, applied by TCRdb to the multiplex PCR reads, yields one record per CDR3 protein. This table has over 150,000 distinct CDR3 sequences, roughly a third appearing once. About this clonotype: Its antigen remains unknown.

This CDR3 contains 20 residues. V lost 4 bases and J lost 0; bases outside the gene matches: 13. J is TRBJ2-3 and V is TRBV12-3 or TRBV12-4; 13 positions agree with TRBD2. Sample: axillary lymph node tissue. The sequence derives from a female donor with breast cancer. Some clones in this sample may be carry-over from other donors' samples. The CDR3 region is CASSYSTSGGILTSTDTQYF. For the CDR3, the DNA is TGTGCCAGCAGTTACTCGACTAGCGGGGGGATCCTAACTAGCACAGATACGCAGTATTTT.